The sequence of this TCR beta chain was determined in a study of blood T cells in healthy people across ages. Study findings and constraints: There were more naive CD4+ cells and higher diversity in long-lived donors than in aged donors.

Using a J-beta primer mix together with a sample-barcoded 5' primer, a second PCR was run for about 6 to 11 cycles. Each CDR3 protein is one row after TCRdb ran MiXCR on the 5' RACE reads. The profile covers about 800,000 distinct CDR3 sequences, with around a quarter appearing a single time and more than 3% taken by the ten largest. Caucasian individuals from Russia who were healthy and aged roughly 6 to 90 acted as donors. As regards this clonotype: Antigen: not known.

This sample also belongs to another study, concerning T cells of mothers and their children. This second report adds: A slight, non-significant increase in overlap was found for related mother-child pairs relative to unrelated pairs.

The sequence was obtained from a boy aged 5-17 years in good health. The sequencing input was blood.

CDR3 loop: CSARGQDSIRSYEQYF. The CDR3 DNA follows: TGCAGCGCTAGGGGACAGGACAGTATAAGGTCCTACGAGCAGTACTTC. The rearrangement links TRBV29-1 to TRBJ2-5, with 8 bases identical to TRBD1. The end of the DNA aligns better with TRBJ2-7, so the J call may be wrong. Germline loops: CDR1 SQVTM, CDR2 ANQGSEA. The CDR3 runs to 16 residues.